These 7 T cell receptor beta chains originate from one sample sequenced in a study of T cell responses to AZD1222 COVID-19 vaccine. Clones were read by immunoSEQ multiplex PCR, and TCRdb kept only the in-frame ones, dropping some. The table shows about 85,000 clones, with approximately 86% occurring only once. The input for sequencing was peripheral blood, taken on day 0 of AZD1222 vaccination. The origin of the receptors is an adult in good health.

The chain is built from TRBV15 and TRBJ1-6; no firm D call. The CDR3 runs to 13 residues. Deletions cut 3 bases from V and 6 bases from J, with 6 bases between. Germline CDR1 LNHNV, CDR2 YYDKDF (reference sequence). CDR3 in amino acids: CATSSHINSPLHF. Here the CDR3 DNA reads TGTGCCACCAGCAGTCACATTAATTCACCCCTCCACTTT.

The rearrangement uses TRBV6-5 and TRBJ1-4, with TRBD1 matching 8 bases. Germline lookup yields CDR1 MNHEY and CDR2 SVGAGI. The CDR3 sequence is 13 residues long. V lost 8 bases, J lost 6 bases, and 5 bases stayed unmatched. The CDR3 here is CASAGTGYEKLFF. The CDR3 DNA follows: TGTGCCAGCGCCGGGACAGGATATGAAAAACTGTTTTTT.

V is TRBV28 and J is TRBJ2-1, with 8 bases identical to TRBD2. Trimming cost V 6 bases and J 0 bases; bases outside gene matches: 13. Germline V lookup: CDR1 MDHEN, CDR2 SYDVKM. This CDR3 has 18 amino acids. The CDR3, as DNA: TGTGCCAGCAGCATCGGGGGGGTCGGAATTAGCTCCTACAATGAGCAGTTCTTC. It is translated as CASSIGGVGISSYNEQFF.

V usage is TRBV6-5 and J usage is TRBJ2-1; 12 nucleotides match TRBD2. Germline CDR1 is MNHEY and CDR2 is SVGAGI. The CDR3 runs to 15 residues. V gave up 7 bases and J gave up 13 bases; unmatched junction bases: 14. CDR3 sequence reads: CASTSDGKTSGSQFF. The CDR3 nucleotides are TGTGCCAGCACCTCGGACGGCAAGACTAGCGGGAGTCAGTTCTTC.

V and J are TRBV4-2 and TRBJ2-7, with D perhaps matching TRBD1 or TRBD2 (6 bases each). The CDR3 consists of 17 residues. V lost 0 bases and J 4 bases, leaving 19 bases between the germline ends. Germline values: CDR1 LGHNA, CDR2 YNFKEQ. Here the CDR3 reads CASSQDPSELGGYEQYF. DNA of the CDR3: TGTGCCAGCAGCCAAGATCCATCTGAACTAGGGGGGTACGAGCAGTACTTC.

This chain links TRBV28 with TRBJ2-6; D not resolved. CDR1 and CDR2 from the germline V gene are MDHEN and SYDVKM. The V and J ends lost 6 bases and 0 bases respectively, with 9 bases between them. The CDR3 loop spans 15 amino acids. CDR3: CASRLGSSGANVLTF. DNA for the CDR3: TGTGCCAGCAGGTTGGGTTCCTCTGGGGCCAACGTCCTGACTTTC.

The chain uses TRBV28 and TRBJ2-3, with TRBD2 matching 10 bases. Germline CDR1 MDHEN, CDR2 SYDVKM. This CDR3 comprises 15 residues. The chain's CDR3 is CASGRGARGTDTQYF. The CDR3 region has the DNA TGTGCGAGCGGGAGGGGAGCGAGGGGCACAGATACGCAGTATTTT.